Each of the 18 T cell receptor beta chains below was sequenced from the same sample in a study of T cells in Graves' hyperthyroidism and ophthalmopathy. Researchers amplified the TCR beta CDR3 regions from RNA transcripts. First-round RT-PCR with HTBI primers amplified the TCR CDR3 region. TCRdb recomputed calls from the multiplex PCR reads with MiXCR, one row per CDR3 protein. The sample consists of around 690,000 distinct CDR3 sequences, 15% to 20% of them appearing once. The sequencing input was blood. Receptor source: a man aged 45-60 years with Graves' hyperthyroidism.

Of note for this clonotype: A much larger clone lies a single base off, so this may be a read error. V and J are TRBV5-8 and TRBJ2-4; weak D call: TRBD1 (6 bases). Trimming took 3 bases from V and 8 from J, leaving 15 bases between them. Per germline, CDR1 SGHTS and CDR2 YDEGEE. CDR3 length: 14 residues. CDR3 nucleotide sequence: TGTGCCAGCAGCTCGTTGGGGGCCCGGGACATTCAGTACTTC. As protein: CASSSLGARDIQYF.

This clonotype was seen a handful of times. The chain has TRBV18 and TRBJ1-1; D possibly corresponds to TRBD1 (6 bases). CDR3 length: 15 amino acids. The ends were cut back, 2 bases at V and 6 bases at J, with 16 bases in the middle. Germline V CDR1 and CDR2: KGHSH, LQKENI. CDR3 loop: CASSPSGQTTPEAFF. The CDR3 nucleotides read TGTGCCAGCTCACCAAGTGGACAGACGACGCCTGAAGCTTTCTTT.

Notes on this clonotype: This may stem from a read error, because a much larger clone lies one nucleotide away. The rearrangement links TRBV6-1 to TRBJ2-5; TRBD1 agrees at 8 bases. CDR3 length equals 14 residues. The germline V gene encodes CDR1 MNHNS and CDR2 SASEGT. The CDR3 is CAGSEYRGLETQYF. In DNA form, the CDR3 reads TGTGCCGGCAGTGAATACAGGGGGTTAGAGACCCAGTACTTC.

The table lists this clonotype with many counts. The chain carries TRBV12-3 or TRBV12-4 and TRBJ2-7; D might be TRBD2 (6 bases). The CDR3 has 14 amino acids. The ends were cut back, 3 bases at V and 2 bases at J, with 11 bases in the middle. DNA for the CDR3: TGTGCCAGCAGTTTTGGCGGGAAGACCTACGAGCAGTACTTC. It yields the protein CASSFGGKTYEQYF.

In this sample, this clonotype turned up many times. V and J are TRBV27 and TRBJ1-1, with D possibly matching TRBD1 (6 bases). Trimming took off 0 bases at V and 5 bases at J, with 13 bases between the two ends. The CDR3 covers 15 residues. Germline V gene lookup returns CDR1 MNHEY and CDR2 SMNVEV (reference sequence). CDR3 coding DNA: TGTGCCAGCAGTTTATCGCGAACAGGGAGGACTGAAGCTTTCTTT. It yields the protein CASSLSRTGRTEAFF.

This clonotype was counted between two and nine times. This chain uses TRBV5-8 with TRBJ2-5; TRBD2 aligns across 7 bases. V lost 0 bases, J lost 0 bases, and 2 bases stayed unmatched. The V gene's germline CDR1 is SGHTS and CDR2 YDEGEE. This CDR3 contains 15 residues. Here the CDR3 reads CASSLGGLDQETQYF. CDR3 sequence (DNA): TGTGCCAGCAGCTTGGGAGGACTAGACCAAGAGACCCAGTACTTC. Using reference TRBV5-8 and TRBJ2-5 for the parts outside the CDR3, the full variable domain is EAGVTQSPTHLIKTRGQQATLRCSPISGHTSVYWYQQALGLGLQFLLWYDEGEERNRGNFPPRFSGRQFPNYSSELNVNALELEDSALYLCASSLGGLDQETQYFGPGTRLLVL.

There are many counts of this clonotype. The V call is TRBV7-2, the J call TRBJ2-2, with 8 bases matching TRBD1. Germline V gene data show CDR1 as SGHTA and CDR2 as FQGNSA. The CDR3 runs 16 residues. V gave up 5 bases and J gave up 0 bases; unmatched junction bases: 5. The CDR3 DNA sequence: TGTGCCAGCAGCCCTAGGACAGGGTCGAACACCGGGGAGCTGTTTTTT. This sequence encodes CASSPRTGSNTGELFF.

This clonotype was seen at least ten times. In DNA, the CDR3 is TGTGCCAGTAGTACACTAGCGGGAGGGCCCACCGCATACAATGAGCAGTTCTTC. It yields the protein CASSTLAGGPTAYNEQFF. The genes are TRBV19 and TRBJ2-1, with 13 bases fitting TRBD2. Germline values: CDR1 LNHDA, CDR2 SQIVND (reference sequence). The CDR3 covers 18 residues. J lost 4 bases, V lost 4 bases, and 10 bases had no gene match.

For this clonotype: A much larger clone is a single base away; this may be a read error. V and J are TRBV12-3 or TRBV12-4 and TRBJ2-7, with TRBD2 identical over 7 bases. Unmatched junction bases numbered 4, after V lost 9 bases and J lost 2 bases. The CDR3 consists of 12 residues. The CDR3 DNA is TGTGCCAGTGGGACTAACCCCTACGAGCAGTACTTC. Amino acid sequence: CASGTNPYEQYF.

This clonotype was detected ten times or more. The genes are TRBV2 and TRBJ1-1; D not resolved. Trimming stripped 2 bases from V and 5 bases from J, with 9 bases between. In germline, CDR1 is SNHLY, CDR2 FYNNEI. This CDR3 spans 13 amino acids. CDR3 in amino acids: CASSERVRTEAFF. The CDR3 nucleotides are TGTGCCAGCAGTGAAAGGGTAAGGACTGAAGCTTTCTTT.

The chain has TRBV6-1 and TRBJ1-1; 8 bases align to TRBD1. Germline V gives CDR1 MNHNS, CDR2 SASEGT. This CDR3 contains 17 residues. Germline trimming cut 6 bases from V and 0 bases from J; bases unmatched to any gene: 12. CDR3 sequence reads: CASSQDRAAIMNTEAFF. In nucleotides, the CDR3 is TGTGCCAGCAGCCAGGACAGGGCCGCAATCATGAACACTGAAGCTTTCTTT.

This clonotype was detected many times. The CDR3 DNA reads as TGTGCCAGCAGAAAAAGAAGCGGGAGTGTCGAGTACGAGCAGTACTTC. Translation: CASRKRSGSVEYEQYF. The J gene is TRBJ2-7, the V gene TRBV7-9, with 8 bases identical to TRBD2. The germline V gene encodes CDR1 SEHNR and CDR2 FQNEAQ (reference sequence). The CDR3 runs to 16 residues. The ends lost 6 bases at V and 4 bases at J; junction bases unmatched: 14.

This clonotype has just a few counts. This chain connects TRBV11-2 to TRBJ1-2; TRBD1 matches 8 bases. This CDR3 comprises 15 residues. Unmatched junction bases numbered 11, after V lost 5 bases and J lost 6 bases. CDR1 and CDR2 from the germline V gene are SGHAT and FQNNGV. The CDR3 DNA follows: TGTGCCAGCAGCAGTCAGGGGGCTTTCGGGAATGGCTACACCTTC. This translates into CASSSQGAFGNGYTF.

The genes are TRBV7-6 and TRBJ2-1; 8 nucleotides line up with TRBD2. Looked up from germline, CDR1 is SGHVS and CDR2 is FNYEAQ. J was trimmed by 8 bases and V by 0 bases; bases with no gene match: 12. This CDR3 comprises 17 residues. This chain's CDR3 is CASSLAISGSKVHEQFF. The CDR3 DNA follows: TGTGCCAGCAGCTTAGCTATAAGCGGGAGTAAGGTCCATGAGCAGTTCTTC.

This clonotype occurred a few times. The rearrangement links TRBV4-1 to TRBJ2-3; TRBD1 matches at 12 bases. The CDR3 length is 17 residues. CDR1 is MGHRA, CDR2 YSYEKL, per germline. The V segment lost 6 bases and the J segment 3 bases; nucleotides outside the gene matches: 10. The CDR3 DNA reads as TGCGCCAGCAGTGGGACAGGGGGCGCTGATTGGACAGATACGCAGTATTTT. Protein sequence: CASSGTGGADWTDTQYF.

Comment on this clonotype: A read error may explain this, as a much larger clone is one base away. The chain has TRBV27 and TRBJ2-7; 14 bases align to TRBD2. The CDR3 spans 15 residues. Trimming at V came to 8 bases and at J to 6 bases, leaving 9 bases not matched to a gene. CDR1 and CDR2 from the germline V gene are MNHEY and SMNVEV (reference sequence). The CDR3: CASSRGLAGAGEQYF. DNA for the CDR3: TGTGCCAGCTCCCGGGGACTAGCGGGAGCTGGCGAGCAGTACTTC.

There are many counts of this clonotype. This chain uses TRBV30 with TRBJ2-2; D possibly corresponds to TRBD1 (5 bases). Between the trimmed V and J ends, which lost 3 bases and 5 bases, there was a span of 13 bases. Germline values: CDR1 GTSNPN, CDR2 SVGIG (reference sequence). CDR3 size: 14 residues. CDR3: CAWRATGWTGELFF. The CDR3 DNA reads TGTGCCTGGAGAGCAACAGGTTGGACCGGGGAGCTGTTTTTT.

This rearrangement joins TRBV13 to TRBJ1-2, with D uncertain. The CDR3 is 16 amino acids. V shed 2 bases and J shed 1 base, with 14 bases lying between them. Per the germline V gene, CDR1 is PRHDT and CDR2 is FYEKMQ (reference sequence). The CDR3 nucleotides are TGTGCCAGCAGCTTATTTTCCTCGGCTTATAACTATGGCTACACCTTC. Translated: CASSLFSSAYNYGYTF.